This T cell receptor (beta chain) was sequenced during a study of blood T cell repertoires in COVID-19. Clones were read by immunoSEQ multiplex PCR, and TCRdb kept only the in-frame ones, dropping some. This repertoire shows some 150,000 clones, about 76% found once; its top ten account for 8% to 9.5%. Per germline, CDR1 MDHEN and CDR2 SYDVKM. V was clipped by 4 bases and J by 6 bases, with 16 bases between them. This CDR3 spans 16 amino acids. The sequence was obtained from a woman aged 60-70 years with active or convalescent COVID-19. The chain is built from TRBV28 and TRBJ1-6; D call uncertain. The sample consisted of peripheral blood. The CDR3, as DNA: TGTGCCAGCAGTTCGCCGGGGTATGCCTCTAATTCACCCCTCCACTTT. Translation: CASSSPGYASNSPLHF.